What follows are 18 T cell receptor beta chains derived from one specimen sequenced in a study of blood T cell repertoires in COVID-19. This table comes from immunoSEQ multiplex PCR, and its TCRdb copy is limited to in-frame clones, with some not included. The repertoire holds about 110,000 clones, with about 64% as singletons. The material sequenced was peripheral blood. The origin of the receptors is a human donor with acute or convalescent COVID-19. The donor label of this sample is uncertain.

This clone was recorded many times. The chain has TRBV6-5 and TRBJ1-2; no clear D gene. There are 14 residues in the CDR3. Trimming removed 6 bases from V and 2 bases from J, with 13 bases in between. Germline V lookup: CDR1 MNHEY, CDR2 SVGAGI. The CDR3 region is CASSPRKLNYGYTF. The CDR3 bases are TGTGCCAGCAGCCCCCGCAAACTAAACTATGGCTACACCTTC.

This clone came up a few times. V usage is TRBV28 and J usage is TRBJ2-1, with 11 positions matching TRBD1. CDR3 size: 16 residues. The ends lost 6 bases at V and 7 bases at J; junction bases unmatched: 11. CDR1 and CDR2 (germline): MDHEN, SYDVKM. Here the CDR3 reads CASSPNPGQGVNEQFF. The CDR3 DNA sequence: TGTGCCAGCAGCCCTAATCCGGGACAGGGGGTGAATGAGCAGTTCTTC.

This clone was counted only a few times. The J gene is TRBJ1-1, the V gene TRBV5-1; the D is unclear. V was shortened by 2 bases and J by 0 bases, with 11 bases between the two germline ends. The CDR3 totals 15 residues. Germline CDR1 reads SGHRS; CDR2 reads YFSETQ. In DNA form, the CDR3 reads TGCGCCAGCAGCTTCACACCGCGGGTGAACACTGAAGCTTTCTTT. Its translation: CASSFTPRVNTEAFF. Looking up the rest from reference TRBV5-1 and TRBJ1-1 gives the full variable domain: KAGVTQTPRYLIKTRGQQVTLSCSPISGHRSVSWYQQTPGQGLQFLFEYFSETQRNKGNFPGRFSGRQFSNSRSEMNVSTLELGDSALYLCASSFTPRVNTEAFFGQGTRLTVV.

The genes are TRBV9 and TRBJ1-1; 7 nucleotides match TRBD1. Germline lookup yields CDR1 SGDLS and CDR2 YYNGEE. V trimming: 2 bases; J trimming: 5 bases; junction bases outside the gene matches: 9. The CDR3 loop spans 15 amino acids. The CDR3 DNA reads as TGTGCCAGCAGCGTTAGACAGGGAGACAGGACTGAAGCTTTCTTT. Amino acid sequence: CASSVRQGDRTEAFF.

The V call is TRBV4-2, the J call TRBJ2-5, with TRBD2 identical over 14 bases. Germline V lookup: CDR1 LGHNA, CDR2 YNFKEQ. The CDR3 spans 16 residues. V shed 1 base, J shed 5 bases, and the junction held 3 bases outside the gene matches. CDR3 loop: CASSQGLAGGLETQYF. The CDR3 region has the DNA TGTGCCAGCAGCCAAGGACTAGCGGGGGGGCTGGAGACCCAGTACTTC.

The chain has TRBV6-5 and TRBJ2-2; possibly TRBD2 for D (7 bases). Trimming pared 7 bases from V and 2 bases from J, leaving 14 bases between. The CDR3 contains 15 residues. The germline V gene has CDR1 MNHEY and CDR2 SVGAGI. The CDR3 sequence: CASKLGGGNTGELFF. The CDR3 nucleotides are TGTGCCAGCAAACTGGGGGGGGGCAACACCGGGGAGCTGTTTTTT.

Many counts were recorded for this clone. The CDR3: CASSARTTGGDYGYTF. The CDR3 region has the DNA TGTGCCAGCAGCGCGCGGACGACAGGGGGGGACTATGGCTACACCTTC. The rearrangement links TRBV9 to TRBJ1-2, with 9 bases identical to TRBD1. The CDR3 covers 16 residues. Germline CDR1 SGDLS, CDR2 YYNGEE. V was pared by 3 bases and J by 3 bases, with 9 bases of the junction left unmatched.

The rearrangement uses TRBV19 and TRBJ2-2; 10 positions match TRBD2. Germline CDR1 and CDR2: LNHDA and SQIVND (reference sequence). V was pared by 3 bases and J by 8 bases, with 3 bases of the junction left unmatched. The CDR3 contains 14 residues. CDR3 sequence (DNA): TGTGCCAGTAGTATGGGACTAGCGTGGGGGGAGCTGTTTTTT. Its translation: CASSMGLAWGELFF.

This clone was counted only a few times. V gene TRBV14 combines with J gene TRBJ2-3; 7 nucleotides line up with TRBD2. Germline-derived CDR1 and CDR2 are SGHDN and FVKESK. The V and J ends lost 4 bases and 9 bases, in that order; junction bases with no gene match: 4. The CDR3 contains 12 residues. CDR3 residues: CASSLAGVTQYF. The DNA of the CDR3 is TGTGCCAGCAGCCTTGCGGGGGTAACGCAGTATTTT. Together with reference TRBV14 and TRBJ2-3, the CDR3 gives the full variable domain: EAGVTQFPSHSVIEKGQTVTLRCDPISGHDNLYWYRRVMGKEIKFLLHFVKESKQDESGMPNNRFLAERTGGTYSTLKVQPAELEDSGVYFCASSLAGVTQYFGPGTRLTVL.

The chain employs TRBV10-3 and TRBJ1-5; TRBD1 is a possible D gene (5 bases). V lost 6 bases, J lost 2 bases, and 11 bases lay in between. Germline V gene lookup returns CDR1 ENHRY and CDR2 SYGVKD. This CDR3 comprises 14 residues. The CDR3 spells CAIRDPGGNQPQHF. DNA of the CDR3: TGTGCCATCAGGGATCCGGGGGGCAATCAGCCCCAGCATTTT.

The V gene is TRBV28, the J gene TRBJ2-3, with TRBD2 as a possible D gene (6 bases). The germline V gene has CDR1 MDHEN and CDR2 SYDVKM. The CDR3 has 14 amino acids. V lost 4 bases and J 4 bases, leaving 12 bases between the germline ends. The CDR3 sequence: CASSSGLRADTQYF. In nucleotides, the CDR3 is TGTGCCAGCAGTTCGGGACTGCGGGCAGATACGCAGTATTTT.

Only a few counts were recorded for this clone. Here the CDR3 DNA reads TGTGCCAGCAGCCAAGTCATGAACACTGAAGCTTTCTTT. Protein: CASSQVMNTEAFF. The chain joins TRBV3-1 (or the pseudogene TRBV3-2) to TRBJ1-1; D is uncertain. Trimming cost V 1 base and J 0 bases, with 3 bases left between them. Germline CDR1 is LGHDT and CDR2 is YNNKEL (reference sequence). The CDR3 consists of 13 residues.

V is TRBV27 and J is TRBJ2-3, with 12 bases identical to TRBD2. The CDR3 is made up of 16 amino acids. Germline V gives CDR1 MNHEY, CDR2 SMNVEV (reference sequence). J lost 4 bases, V lost 5 bases, and 7 bases had no gene match. CDR3 sequence reads: CASSTPSGGAADTQYF. The CDR3 DNA reads TGTGCCAGCAGTACCCCTAGCGGGGGGGCCGCAGATACGCAGTATTTT.

This clone was detected once. The chain employs TRBV6-4 and TRBJ2-2; 7 bases are shared with TRBD1. Trimming at V came to 2 bases and at J to 3 bases, leaving 0 bases not matched to a gene. Germline V CDR1 and CDR2: MRHNA, SNTAGT. The CDR3 has 14 residues. CDR3 DNA: TGTGCCAGCAGTGACACAGGGGACACCGGGGAGCTGTTTTTT. It codes for CASSDTGDTGELFF.

The chain recombines TRBV12-3 or TRBV12-4 with TRBJ1-5; D unclear. The CDR3 is 13 residues long. Deletions cut 3 bases from V and 8 bases from J, with 11 bases between. The CDR3 DNA is TGTGCCAGCAGTTTTCGATGGGAGAAGCCCCAGCATTTT. Translating it yields CASSFRWEKPQHF.

This CDR3 is CASSLDGDGYTF. As DNA, the CDR3 is TGTGCCAGCAGCTTAGATGGAGATGGCTACACCTTC. The V gene is TRBV11-1, the J gene TRBJ1-2, with D unresolved. Trimming left V 1 base short and J 6 bases short, with 6 bases between. Germline V gene data show CDR1 as SGHAT and CDR2 as FQDESV (reference sequence). The CDR3 has 12 amino acids.

This clone has only a few counts. The rearrangement uses TRBV6-2 or TRBV6-3 and TRBJ2-2; TRBD2 matches at 7 bases. V gave up 6 bases and J gave up 6 bases; unmatched junction bases: 7. Germline V gene sequence: CDR1 MNHEY, CDR2 SVGEGT. The CDR3 sequence is 14 residues long. CDR3 sequence (DNA): TGTGCCAGCAGCTCCTGGGGGGGGGCCGGGGAGCTGTTTTTT. As protein: CASSSWGGAGELFF.

This chain links TRBV11-2 with TRBJ2-7, with 7 bases identical to TRBD1. This CDR3 region has 13 residues. The V segment lost 6 bases and the J segment 6 bases; nucleotides outside the gene matches: 8. Germline V gene lookup returns CDR1 SGHAT and CDR2 FQNNGV. The CDR3 spells CASRRTGAGEQYF. In DNA form, the CDR3 reads TGTGCCAGCAGGCGTACAGGGGCGGGCGAGCAGTACTTC.